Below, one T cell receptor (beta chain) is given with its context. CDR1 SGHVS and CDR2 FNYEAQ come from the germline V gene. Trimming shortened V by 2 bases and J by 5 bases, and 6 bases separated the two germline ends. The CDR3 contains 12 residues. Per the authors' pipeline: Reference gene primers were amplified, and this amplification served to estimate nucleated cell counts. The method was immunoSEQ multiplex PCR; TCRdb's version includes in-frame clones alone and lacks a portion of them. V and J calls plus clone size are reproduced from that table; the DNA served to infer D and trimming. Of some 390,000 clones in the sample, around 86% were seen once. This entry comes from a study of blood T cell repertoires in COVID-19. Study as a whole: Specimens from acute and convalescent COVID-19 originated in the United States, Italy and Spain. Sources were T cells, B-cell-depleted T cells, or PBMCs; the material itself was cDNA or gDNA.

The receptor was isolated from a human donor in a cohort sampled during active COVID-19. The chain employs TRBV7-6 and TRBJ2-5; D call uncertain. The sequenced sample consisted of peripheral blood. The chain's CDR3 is CASSLPGETQYF. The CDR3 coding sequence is TGTGCCAGCAGCTTACCTGGCGAGACCCAGTACTTC.